The 20 T cell receptor beta chains below were found in one sample sequenced in a study of post-analysis software for immune sequencing data. Study outcomes and limitations: TRBV segments more frequent in patients than in controls numbered roughly 5 and included TRBV5-6, TRBV5-1 and TRBV20-1.

No antigens are known for them. Unique molecular identifiers were carried by the TCR beta cDNA libraries. TCRdb called the PCR reads again in MiXCR, with one record for every CDR3 protein. Of roughly 700,000 distinct CDR3 sequences in the sample, around 27% were seen once. Sequencing was done on a sample of blood. The receptors stem from a girl aged 10-17 years with multiple sclerosis.

The chain recombines TRBV6-6 with TRBJ1-5; 9 bases agree with TRBD1. CDR3 length equals 15 residues. V was pared by 4 bases and J by 6 bases, with 7 bases of the junction left unmatched. Germline-derived CDR1 and CDR2 are MNHNY and SVGAGI (reference sequence). The CDR3 sequence is CASSSTGGFGQPQHF. In nucleotides, the CDR3 is TGTGCCAGCAGTTCGACAGGGGGTTTCGGTCAGCCCCAGCATTTT.

This clonotype has a handful of counts. CDR3 in DNA: TGTGCCAGCAGTTTACTCCCGGATAGTAATGAGCAGTTCTTC. Amino acid sequence: CASSLLPDSNEQFF. The V gene is TRBV28, the J gene TRBJ2-1; D is unresolved. CDR3 length: 14 amino acids. V dropped 2 bases and J dropped 7 bases, with 12 bases sitting between them. Germline V gives CDR1 MDHEN, CDR2 SYDVKM.

V usage is TRBV7-2 and J usage is TRBJ2-3; 7 bases map to TRBD2. After removal of 6 bases from V and 3 bases from J, the junction contained 6 bases not matched to a gene. The CDR3 contains 14 residues. Germline assignment: CDR1 SGHTA and CDR2 FQGNSA. CDR3 sequence reads: CASRTAGVTDTQYF. The CDR3 DNA reads as TGTGCCAGCAGGACTGCGGGAGTTACAGATACGCAGTATTTT. The full variable domain, with the rest looked up from reference TRBV7-2 and TRBJ2-3, is GAGVSQSPSNKVTEKGKDVELRCDPISGHTALYWYRQSLGQGLEFLIYFQGNSAPDKSGLPSDRFSAERTGGSVSTLTIQRTQQEDSAVYLCASRTAGVTDTQYFGPGTRLTVL.

The genes are TRBV3-1 and TRBJ2-1, with no clear D. The germline V gene has CDR1 LGHDT and CDR2 YNNKEL (reference sequence). The CDR3 spans 14 residues. The V gene lost 1 base and the J gene lost 3 bases, with 7 bases spanning the gap. The CDR3 loop is CASSQVSNYNEQFF. In DNA, the CDR3 is TGTGCCAGCAGCCAAGTTTCCAACTACAATGAGCAGTTCTTC.

This clonotype has a handful of counts. The rearrangement uses TRBV12-3 or TRBV12-4 and TRBJ1-2; 8 nucleotides agree with TRBD1. This CDR3 region has 13 residues. With V trimmed by 6 bases and J by 8 bases, 8 bases remained unmatched. CDR3 nucleotides: TGTGCCAGCAGCACGGACAGGGATCGGGGCTACACCTTC. Its translation is CASSTDRDRGYTF.

In DNA form, the CDR3 reads TGTGCCAGCAGTTTAAGGTCCCAGGCGGCTCGGACTAGCGAGTTGGGGCAGTACTTC. This translates into CASSLRSQAARTSELGQYF. This sequence joins TRBV27 and TRBJ2-5; 9 bases align to TRBD2. V shed 2 bases and J 11 bases; nucleotides not matched to a gene: 24. This CDR3 is built from 19 residues. In germline, CDR1 is MNHEY, CDR2 SMNVEV (reference sequence).

This clonotype occurred once. At one end, the junction sequence differs from germline, possibly due to a read error. V gene TRBV20-1 combines with J gene TRBJ2-5; 8 bases fit TRBD1. The germline gives CDR1 DFQATT, CDR2 SNEGSKA (reference sequence). The CDR3 contains 17 residues. In DNA, the CDR3 is TGCGGTGCCCATCGGGGACAGGCGGGCCCCACAGGGATGACCCAGTACTTC. It specifies CGAHRGQAGPTGMTQYF.

This clonotype occurred a few times. This chain links TRBV7-2 with TRBJ2-1, with D possibly matching TRBD1 (5 bases). The CDR3 extends over 13 amino acids. Germline loops: CDR1 SGHTA, CDR2 FQGNSA. The V end was cut by 4 bases, the J end by 12 bases, with 16 bases between. The CDR3 nucleotides read TGTGCCAGCAGCTGGGGCAGTTCGGGTGGGCAGTTCTTC. This encodes CASSWGSSGGQFF.

This chain joins TRBV4-1 and TRBJ1-6; 10 nucleotides align to TRBD1. V lost 1 base and J lost 6; bases outside the gene matches: 6. This CDR3 has 17 amino acids. CDR1 MGHRA and CDR2 YSYEKL come from the germline V gene. CDR3 residues: CASSQGAGTGANSPLHF. For the CDR3, the DNA is TGCGCCAGCAGCCAAGGGGCCGGGACAGGGGCTAATTCACCCCTCCACTTT.

CDR3 nucleotide sequence: TGCAGCGTACGTGACAGGGATCCTTGGTATGGCTACACCTTC. Protein sequence: CSVRDRDPWYGYTF. The genes are TRBV29-1 and TRBJ1-2, with 7 bases lining up with TRBD1. Germline V CDR1 and CDR2: SQVTM, ANQGSEA. Unmatched junction bases numbered 12, after V lost 6 bases and J lost 5 bases. CDR3 size: 14 residues. Together with reference TRBV29-1 and TRBJ1-2, the CDR3 gives the full variable domain: SAVISQKPSRDICQRGTSLTIQCQVDSQVTMMFWYRQQPGQSLTLIATANQGSEATYESGFVIDKFPISRPNLTFSTLTVSNMSPEDSSIYLCSVRDRDPWYGYTFGSGTRLTVV.

This clonotype was detected many times. The genes are TRBV4-1 and TRBJ1-2; no firm D call. Trimming removed 6 bases from V and 4 bases from J, with 18 bases in between. This CDR3 contains 15 residues. Germline assignment: CDR1 MGHRA and CDR2 YSYEKL. CDR3 region: CASSSPVWGGYGYTF. CDR3 sequence (DNA): TGCGCCAGCAGTTCGCCTGTGTGGGGAGGCTATGGCTACACCTTC.

The chain joins TRBV11-2 to TRBJ2-3, with TRBD2 matching 7 bases. V shed 1 base, J shed 2 bases, and the junction held 12 bases outside the gene matches. This CDR3 contains 18 residues. Germline CDR1 SGHAT, CDR2 FQNNGV. CDR3 in amino acids: CASSLAPPGRLNTDTQYF. The CDR3 bases are TGTGCCAGCAGCTTAGCGCCCCCCGGGAGGCTAAACACAGATACGCAGTATTTT.

J is TRBJ1-5 and V is TRBV7-2, with TRBD1 matching 7 bases. CDR1 SGHTA and CDR2 FQGNSA come from the germline V gene. V was pared by 7 bases and J by 2 bases, with 2 bases of the junction left unmatched. This CDR3 comprises 13 residues. CDR3 in DNA: TGTGCCAGCAAGGGGGCGGGCAATCAGCCCCAGCATTTT. It specifies CASKGAGNQPQHF.

The chain is built from TRBV6-6 and TRBJ2-7; 7 nucleotides line up with TRBD1. Germline trimming cut 5 bases from V and 7 bases from J; bases unmatched to any gene: 14. CDR1 is MNHNY and CDR2 is SVGAGI in the germline V gene (reference sequence). CDR3 size: 15 residues. The CDR3 DNA reads TGTGCCAGCAGTCGACAGGGTACCATCTACAATGAGCAGTACTTC. It yields the protein CASSRQGTIYNEQYF.

The chain couples TRBV2 to TRBJ2-7, with no clear D. The CDR3 loop spans 12 amino acids. V lost 8 bases and J 1 base, leaving 9 bases between the germline ends. Germline V gives CDR1 SNHLY, CDR2 FYNNEI. CDR3 in DNA: TGTGCCAGCGACGACGTTTCCTACGAGCAGTACTTC. Translation gives CASDDVSYEQYF.

Turning to this clonotype: At one end the junction does not follow the germline gene, possibly because of a read error. The genes are TRBV2 and TRBJ1-6; D is unresolved. The CDR3 sequence is 12 residues long. Looked up from germline, CDR1 is SNHLY and CDR2 is FYNNEI. In nucleotides, the CDR3 is TGTCCCAGCGCCATCGGGAATTCACCCCTCCACTTT. Translating it yields CPSAIGNSPLHF.

The chain joins TRBV20-1 to TRBJ1-2, with 12 bases fitting TRBD1. The junction had 5 bases not matched to a gene; V was cut back by 2 bases and J by 4 bases. The germline V gene encodes CDR1 DFQATT and CDR2 SNEGSKA (reference sequence). The CDR3 runs to 15 residues. In DNA form, the CDR3 reads TGCAGTGCTAGACGGGGACAGGGGGCATCCTATGGCTACACCTTC. This encodes CSARRGQGASYGYTF.

This chain joins TRBV5-1 and TRBJ2-6, with a weak D call TRBD1 (6 bases). The length of the CDR3 is 18 residues. Germline lookup yields CDR1 SGHRS and CDR2 YFSETQ. The germline V and J ends were trimmed by 3 bases and 0 bases, with 16 bases remaining between them. The CDR3 protein is CASSSPRTAASGANVLTF. CDR3 coding DNA: TGCGCCAGCAGCTCCCCCCGGACAGCTGCCTCTGGGGCCAACGTCCTGACTTTC.

The sample holds a few counts of this clonotype. V and J are TRBV6-5 and TRBJ1-5, with D perhaps TRBD1 (6 bases). V lost 7 bases to trimming and J lost 3 bases, with 13 bases between them. The V gene's germline CDR1 is MNHEY and CDR2 SVGAGI. The CDR3 sequence is 14 residues long. In DNA, the CDR3 is TGTGCCAGCAAAGGGGGTGACTTCAATCAGCCCCAGCATTTT. It specifies CASKGGDFNQPQHF.

This clonotype appeared a few times. The chain uses TRBV5-1 and TRBJ2-3, with 8 bases fitting TRBD2. CDR3 size: 14 residues. The germline gives CDR1 SGHRS, CDR2 YFSETQ. The junction had 3 bases not matched to a gene; V was cut back by 5 bases and J by 1 base. CDR3 sequence (DNA): TGCGCCAGCAGAGGGACTAGTGGCACAGATACGCAGTATTTT. It encodes CASRGTSGTDTQYF.